This entry lists 20 T cell receptor beta chains sequenced from one sample in a study of CD8+CD57+ T cells in acquired aplastic anemia. The template for TCR beta VDJ and CDR3 sequence profiling was genomic DNA. TCRdb passed the reads through MiXCR, listing each CDR3 protein once. The sample shows 150,000 to 180,000 distinct CDR3 sequences, just over 50% of them seen only once. The sequenced patients had an expansion of CD8+CD57+ cells seen by flow cytometry. The sequenced material came from sorted CD4+, CD8+, or CD8+CD57+ T cells (not recorded which) from PBMCs. These receptors all stem from a human donor with aplastic anemia.

Ten or more counts support this clonotype. The chain joins TRBV2 to TRBJ1-6; 9 nucleotides align to TRBD1. The CDR3 length is 16 residues. V dropped 5 bases and J dropped 3; count of bases not matched to a gene: 5. Germline V gene sequence: CDR1 SNHLY, CDR2 FYNNEI. The CDR3: CASSPGTGIYNSPLHF. The CDR3 DNA reads as TGTGCCAGCAGTCCCGGGACAGGGATCTATAATTCACCCCTCCACTTT.

This clonotype has a handful of counts. This sequence joins TRBV9 and TRBJ2-1; TRBD2 agrees at 9 bases. Germline CDR1 and CDR2: SGDLS and YYNGEE. The CDR3 consists of 19 residues. Trimming removed 0 bases from V and 3 bases from J; junction bases left unmatched: 13. The chain's CDR3 is CASSVGFPRSGGLYNEQFF. The CDR3 DNA reads as TGTGCCAGCAGCGTAGGATTCCCCCGAAGCGGGGGGCTCTACAATGAGCAGTTCTTC.

This clonotype was recorded at least ten times. V is TRBV11-2 and J is TRBJ2-1; 7 bases fit TRBD2. The CDR3 spans 15 residues. Germline loops: CDR1 SGHAT, CDR2 FQNNGV. The junction had 9 bases not matched to a gene; V was cut back by 3 bases and J by 7 bases. The DNA for the CDR3 is TGTGCCAGCAGCTTGGATCGGACTAGTGGGAATGAGCAGTTCTTC. Encoded protein: CASSLDRTSGNEQFF.

The chain recombines TRBV6-1 with TRBJ1-2; D ambiguous. The CDR3 is 12 amino acids. Trimming removed 4 bases from V and 5 bases from J, with 8 bases in between. CDR1 is MNHNS, CDR2 SASEGT, per germline. The CDR3 sequence: CASSVGPYGYTF. The CDR3, as DNA: TGTGCCAGCAGTGTGGGCCCTTATGGCTACACCTTC.

The chain carries TRBV2 and TRBJ2-7; 8 bases are shared with TRBD1. This CDR3 spans 12 amino acids. Trimming removed 9 bases from V and 5 bases from J; junction bases left unmatched: 6. Looked up from germline, CDR1 is SNHLY and CDR2 is FYNNEI. The CDR3 region is CARRQGMNEQYF. The CDR3 nucleotides are TGTGCCAGAAGACAGGGGATGAACGAGCAGTACTTC.

This clonotype was seen only once. The chain recombines TRBV5-4 with TRBJ2-7, with TRBD2 identical over 9 bases. This CDR3 region has 16 residues. With 1 base clipped from V and 5 bases from J, the junction kept 10 bases outside the gene matches. CDR1 and CDR2 from the germline V gene are SGHNT and YYREEE (reference sequence). The CDR3 reads CASSLNSGSVFHEQYF. In DNA form, the CDR3 reads TGTGCCAGCAGCTTGAATAGCGGGAGCGTGTTCCACGAGCAGTACTTC.

This clonotype has a count of ten or more. The V and J genes are TRBV6-4 and TRBJ2-6, with TRBD1 matching over 9 bases. J was trimmed by 4 bases and V by 3 bases; bases with no gene match: 4. The germline V gene encodes CDR1 MRHNA and CDR2 SNTAGT. This CDR3 has 16 amino acids. CDR3 sequence: CASSERTGVGANVLTF. Written as DNA, the CDR3 is TGTGCCAGCAGTGAACGGACAGGGGTCGGGGCCAACGTCCTGACTTTC.

The rearrangement links TRBV6-1 to TRBJ2-3; tentatively, D is TRBD2 (5 bases). Trimming took 5 bases from V and 3 from J, leaving 12 bases between them. The CDR3 runs to 14 residues. Germline V gives CDR1 MNHNS, CDR2 SASEGT. The CDR3 protein is CASSLTRRTDTQYF. The DNA of the CDR3 is TGTGCCAGCAGTCTTACGAGGAGGACAGATACGCAGTATTTT.

Concerning this clonotype itself: This clone may be a read error of a much larger clone one base away. The genes are TRBV11-3 and TRBJ2-1, with 7 nucleotides matching TRBD1. The germline V gene encodes CDR1 SGHNT and CDR2 YENEEA. CDR3 length equals 12 residues. For the CDR3, the DNA is TGTACCAGCAGCCGAAGGGGGCAAGAGCAGTTCTTC. Translated, it gives CTSSRRGQEQFF.

The V gene is TRBV20-1, the J gene TRBJ2-1; D is possibly TRBD1 or TRBD2 (5 bases each). The ends were cut back, 6 bases at V and 3 bases at J, with 12 bases in the middle. The CDR3 is made up of 13 amino acids. Germline CDR1 is DFQATT and CDR2 is SNEGSKA (reference sequence). CDR3 bases: TGCAGTGCCGTCCGGGACGACTACAATGAGCAGTTCTTC. Translation: CSAVRDDYNEQFF.

This clonotype was recorded many times. The chain employs TRBV7-9 and TRBJ2-7; D is perhaps TRBD1 (6 bases). Trimming pared 4 bases from V and 0 bases from J, leaving 19 bases between. Germline CDR1 and CDR2: SEHNR and FQNEAQ (reference sequence). This CDR3 contains 17 residues. This chain's CDR3 is CASSSPRTAKNSYEQYF. CDR3 nucleotides: TGTGCCAGCAGCTCGCCTCGGACAGCTAAGAACTCCTACGAGCAGTACTTC.

The genes are TRBV7-6 and TRBJ2-7; the D gene is possibly TRBD1 (6 bases). V was clipped by 4 bases and J by 2 bases, with 12 bases between them. This CDR3 region has 14 residues. Germline V gene lookup returns CDR1 SGHVS and CDR2 FNYEAQ. This chain's CDR3 is CASSYGTRTYEQYF. The CDR3 DNA is TGTGCCAGCAGCTACGGGACACGAACCTACGAGCAGTACTTC.

This rearrangement joins TRBV29-1 to TRBJ2-1; 8 nucleotides agree with TRBD1. Losses at the gene ends were 3 bases for V and 9 bases for J; bases not matched to a gene: 7. This CDR3 is 13 amino acids long. Germline CDR1 SQVTM, CDR2 ANQGSEA. This CDR3 is CSVDEAGGSEQFF. CDR3 coding DNA: TGCAGCGTTGATGAGGCAGGGGGCAGTGAGCAGTTCTTC.

This clonotype was recorded at least ten times. V is TRBV4-1 and J is TRBJ1-6; a weak D match, TRBD1 (5 bases). V lost 3 bases, J lost 9 bases, and 24 bases lay in between. Germline V gene data show CDR1 as MGHRA and CDR2 as YSYEKL. The CDR3 loop spans 18 amino acids. The CDR3 region has the DNA TGCGCCAGCAGCCAGGTGGGATCTTTGGGACCTGGGAGTTCACCCCTCCACTTT. Translating gives CASSQVGSLGPGSSPLHF.

This clonotype has just a few counts. V gene TRBV2 combines with J gene TRBJ1-1; D unresolved. V dropped 3 bases and J dropped 0 bases, with 2 bases sitting between them. Germline assignment: CDR1 SNHLY and CDR2 FYNNEI. This CDR3 has 12 residues. This chain's CDR3 is CASSEMNTEAFF. The CDR3 DNA reads TGTGCCAGCAGTGAGATGAACACTGAAGCTTTCTTT. Combining the CDR3 with reference TRBV2 and TRBJ1-1 gives the whole variable domain EPEVTQTPSHQVTQMGQEVILRCVPISNHLYFYWYRQILGQKVEFLVSFYNNEISEKSEIFDDQFSVERPDGSNFTLKIRSTKLEDSAMYFCASSEMNTEAFFGQGTRLTVV.

This clonotype was seen repeatedly, ten times or more. The chain links TRBV13 to TRBJ2-3; perhaps TRBD1 as D (6 bases). CDR3 length equals 15 residues. V was cut by 5 bases and J by 1 base, with 13 bases left in between. Germline assignment: CDR1 PRHDT and CDR2 FYEKMQ (reference sequence). The CDR3, as DNA: TGTGCCAGCAGCAGATCGACAGGTGGCACAGATACGCAGTATTTT. As protein: CASSRSTGGTDTQYF. The variable domain in full, with the rest retrieved from reference TRBV13 and TRBJ2-3, is AAGVIQSPRHLIKEKRETATLKCYPIPRHDTVYWYQQGPGQDPQFLISFYEKMQSDKGSIPDRFSAQQFSDYHSELNMSSLELGDSALYFCASSRSTGGTDTQYFGPGTRLTVL.

V and J are TRBV7-2 and TRBJ2-5; the D gene is possibly TRBD2 (5 bases). V lost 3 bases to trimming and J lost 5 bases, with 16 bases between them. Looked up from germline, CDR1 is SGHTA and CDR2 is FQGNSA. This CDR3 spans 15 amino acids. For the CDR3, the DNA is TGTGCCAGCAGCTTCCGGGGATCCGAGGTTGAGACCCAGTACTTC. Translated: CASSFRGSEVETQYF.

This clonotype ranks as medium-sized (0.01 to 0.1%). J is TRBJ1-4 and V is TRBV6-4; 11 positions match TRBD1. Looked up from germline, CDR1 is MRHNA and CDR2 is SNTAGT. The trim removed 2 bases at V and 7 bases at J, leaving 0 bases unmatched. This CDR3 has 14 residues. The CDR3 nucleotides are TGTGCCAGCAGTGACGGGACAGGGGGTGAAAAACTGTTTTTT. Protein: CASSDGTGGEKLFF.

V and J are TRBV20-1 and TRBJ2-2, with D possibly being TRBD2 (6 bases). The CDR3 contains 15 residues. Germline CDR1 reads DFQATT; CDR2 reads SNEGSKA (reference sequence). The ends were cut back, 3 bases at V and 5 bases at J, with 16 bases in the middle. The CDR3 nucleotides are TGCAGTGCTAGCCCTCTTGGAGGGGAGACCGGGGAGCTGTTTTTT. Its translation: CSASPLGGETGELFF.

The chain joins TRBV2 to TRBJ2-7; D gene unclear. CDR3 length equals 14 residues. The germline V and J ends were trimmed by 6 bases and 3 bases, with 15 bases remaining between them. CDR1 SNHLY and CDR2 FYNNEI come from the germline V gene. This chain's CDR3 is CASSLLPQHYEQYF. DNA of the CDR3: TGTGCCAGCAGCTTACTCCCACAGCACTACGAGCAGTACTTC.